This T cell receptor (beta chain) was captured by sequencing in a study of siplizumab effects on memory and regulatory T cells. The data were produced by immunoSEQ multiplex PCR, yet TCRdb's version contains in-frame clones alone and is incomplete. The sample shows about 100,000 clones, under 95% of them seen only once. The germline gives CDR1 SNHLY, CDR2 FYNNEI. V gave up 7 bases and J gave up 11 bases; unmatched junction bases: 17. CDR3 length: 15 residues. This clone showed up just a few times. The antigen is undetermined. Overall study findings and caveats: Memory cells seemed less diverse than naive T cells, which also seemed major contributors to the alloresponse. Sequences below about 10^-5 frequency were poorly captured, limiting mapping of alloreactive clones. Mappable alloreactive CD4+ clones came from Treg cells around three quarters of the time on average with siplizumab, against approximately 26% in controls. Researchers did not confirm the suppressive function of proliferating Tregs from siplizumab cultures.

This clonotype originated in a human donor in good health. The chain combines TRBV2 with TRBJ1-1, with 9 bases identical to TRBD1. The sequenced material came from Tregs sorted from blood. The chain's CDR3 is CASKTRGQGLTGAFF. CDR3 DNA: TGTGCCAGCAAAACTAGAGGACAGGGGTTAACTGGGGCTTTCTTT.